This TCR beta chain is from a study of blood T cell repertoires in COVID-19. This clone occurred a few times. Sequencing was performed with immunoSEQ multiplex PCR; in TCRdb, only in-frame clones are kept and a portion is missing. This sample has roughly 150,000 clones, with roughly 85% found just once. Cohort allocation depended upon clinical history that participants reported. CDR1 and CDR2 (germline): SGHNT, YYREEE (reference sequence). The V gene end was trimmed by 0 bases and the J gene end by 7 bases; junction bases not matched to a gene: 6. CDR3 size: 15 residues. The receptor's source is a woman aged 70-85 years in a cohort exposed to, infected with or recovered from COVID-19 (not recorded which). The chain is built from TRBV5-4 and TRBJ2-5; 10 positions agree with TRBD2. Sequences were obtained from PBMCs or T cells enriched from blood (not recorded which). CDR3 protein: CASSLDLAGAGTQYF. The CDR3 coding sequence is TGTGCCAGCAGCTTGGATCTAGCGGGAGCGGGGACCCAGTACTTC.